The rows below give T cell receptor beta chains drawn from one sample of a study of OX40 agonist ivuxolimab in advanced cancers. Profiled with immunoSEQ multiplex PCR; TCRdb holds only in-frame clones, not every one. This table has roughly 60,000 clones, 80% to 90% appearing once. The sequencing here drew on CD4+ or CD8+ T cells sorted from blood, taken in a trial of the OX40 agonist ivuxolimab. Receptors originate from an adult with an advanced solid tumor such as melanoma, head and neck, liver or kidney cancer. Both conserved end residues are trimmed from each CDR3.

v_gene,len,CDR3aa
TRBV20-1,8,SARWGEQY
TRBV29-1,10,SATPSGNEQF
TRBV7-9,11,ASSFQGGYGYT
TRBV19,11,ASSPRTGYGYT
TRBV27,12,ASAGLAGVYEQY
TRBV5-1,9,ASTYTGELF
TRBV11-2,13,ASSPGTSYQETQY
TRBV27,14,ASSLWSGTPDYEQY
TRBV27,11,ASSDGTTYEQY
TRBV5-8,13,ASSLYGQGNQPQH
TRBV7-3,11,ASSLTIQETQY
TRBV28,12,ASSPRGAVDTQY
TRBV19,10,ASSLPPNEQF
TRBV19,10,ASSTRYNEQF
TRBV27,9,ASSSYTEAF
TRBV9,12,ASSDRPSNYGYT
TRBV19,12,ASSDTGINQPQH
TRBV2,12,ASSEAKTIYEQY
TRBV28,10,ASSGSGNEQF
TRBV18,18,ASSPPFTQFSFSGANVLT
TRBV10-3,14,AISDEGQAPSYGYT
TRBV4-1,12,ASSQGQWNTEAF
TRBV6-1,13,ASSEARGVSDEQY
TRBV18,10,ASSPGTKEQY
TRBV27,10,ASSPWAGELF
TRBV10-3,14,AISGGQGLTNEKLF
TRBV30,10,AWTPLSNTQY
TRBV27,13,ASSLISPGANEQF
TRBV6-1,12,ASSEWGGGYEQY
TRBV23-1,13,ASSSGDSQNEKLF
TRBV5-1,12,ASSLAGNPYEQY
TRBV27,12,ASSAGTGDYEQY
TRBV7-6,14,ASSSPEGRKNSPLH
TRBV9,14,ASSVGGTGRNSPLH
TRBV19,12,ASGPGTGGSPLH
TRBV19,15,ASSMDGTDFTTDTQY
TRBV9,11,ASSRSGSPEAF
TRBV15,9,ATSSFNEQF
TRBV25-1,11,ATERGVYNEQF
TRBV2,12,ASSEAQGRTEAF
TRBV27,11,ASRGQGPYEQY
TRBV2,12,ASVDRSYSEKLF
TRBV27,11,ASSSGTPQPQH
TRBV21-1,13,ASSSQGHPNTEAF